The next 25 T cell receptor beta chains were all read from a single sample in a study of identical twins. TCRdb reprocessed the 5' RACE reads via MiXCR and lists one record per CDR3 protein. Here the sample spans a few hundred thousand distinct CDR3 sequences, less than 20% being singletons. The material sequenced was naive T cells sorted from blood. These receptors came from a man aged 50-59 years in good health.

V and J are TRBV4-3 and TRBJ1-4; D may be TRBD1 (6 bases). The V gene lost 8 bases and the J gene lost 4 bases, with 20 bases spanning the gap. Looked up from germline, CDR1 is LGHNA and CDR2 is YSLEER. The CDR3 contains 16 residues. This chain's CDR3 is CASSNHRELRNEKLFF. DNA of the CDR3: TGCGCCAGCTCAAATCACAGGGAGCTCCGTAATGAAAAACTGTTTTTT.

In DNA, the CDR3 is TGCGCCAGCAGCCAAGGTCTCGGTCGGGGCACCGGGGAGCTGTTTTTT. Its protein product is CASSQGLGRGTGELFF. This chain uses TRBV4-3 with TRBJ2-2; perhaps TRBD2 as D (5 bases). This CDR3 is 16 amino acids long. Germline V gene sequence: CDR1 LGHNA, CDR2 YSLEER. Between the trimmed V and J ends, which lost 1 base and 4 bases, there was a span of 13 bases.

Here the CDR3 reads CASSLGGTDTYEQYF. For the CDR3, the DNA is TGCGCCAGCAGCCTTGGGGGGACAGATACCTACGAGCAGTACTTC. V usage is TRBV5-1 and J usage is TRBJ2-7, with D possibly being TRBD1 (7 bases). Trimming cost V 4 bases and J 2 bases, with 16 bases left between them. The CDR3 has 15 amino acids. The germline V gene has CDR1 SGHRS and CDR2 YFSETQ.

In its sample, this clonotype was seen many times. CDR3 DNA: TGCAGCGTGACGGATAACACCGGGGAGCTGTTTTTT. As protein: CSVTDNTGELFF. V usage is TRBV29-1 and J usage is TRBJ2-2, with D hard to call. From germline, CDR1 is SQVTM and CDR2 ANQGSEA. The CDR3 runs 12 residues. Trimming left V 6 bases short and J 2 bases short, with 7 bases between.

This clonotype was counted at least ten times. The chain joins TRBV29-1 to TRBJ2-3; the D gene could be TRBD1 or TRBD2 (5 bases each). CDR1 SQVTM and CDR2 ANQGSEA come from the germline V gene. V gave up 4 bases and J gave up 2 bases, with 13 bases separating them. The CDR3 is 14 residues long. CDR3 region: CSVVKSGTTDTQYF. The CDR3 DNA reads TGCAGCGTTGTGAAATCGGGGACCACAGATACGCAGTATTTT.

Many counts were recorded for this clonotype. The V call is TRBV28, the J call TRBJ2-7; no firm D call. V was pared by 3 bases and J by 6 bases, with 9 bases between. This CDR3 has 12 amino acids. Germline values: CDR1 MDHEN, CDR2 SYDVKM. The CDR3 protein is CASSFLRSEQYF. The CDR3 DNA sequence: TGTGCCAGCAGTTTCCTAAGGTCCGAGCAGTACTTC.

The chain links TRBV4-2 to TRBJ2-7; D could derive from TRBD1 or TRBD2 (5 bases each). The V end lost 0 bases, the J end lost 5 bases, and 14 bases lay between the germline ends. Germline CDR1 reads LGHNA; CDR2 reads YNFKEQ. There are 15 residues in the CDR3. The CDR3 DNA reads as TGTGCCAGCAGCCAAGAGAGAGGGGTAATAGACGAGCAGTACTTC. Translating it yields CASSQERGVIDEQYF.

This clonotype was seen only a few times. CDR3 protein: CSASRKRGSTDTQYF. Written as DNA, the CDR3 is TGCAGTGCTAGCCGGAAACGGGGCAGCACAGATACGCAGTATTTT. The gene calls are TRBV20-1 and TRBJ2-3; perhaps D is TRBD1 or TRBD2 (5 bases each). The CDR3 is 15 residues long. With 3 bases removed from V and 0 bases from J, the gap between germline ends came to 13 bases. CDR1 and CDR2 from the germline V gene are DFQATT and SNEGSKA (reference sequence).

This clonotype was recorded a few times. This chain joins TRBV24-1 and TRBJ2-7; TRBD1 matches at 10 bases. Germline lookup yields CDR1 KGHDR and CDR2 SFDVKD. V shed 4 bases and J 2 bases; nucleotides not matched to a gene: 10. The CDR3 sequence is 17 residues long. CDR3 protein: CATSDTPGQGSTYEQYF. The CDR3, as DNA: TGTGCCACCAGTGACACACCGGGACAGGGGTCAACCTACGAGCAGTACTTC.

This clonotype was observed many times. The V call is TRBV9, the J call TRBJ2-4; 12 nucleotides line up with TRBD2. Losses at the gene ends were 4 bases for V and 2 bases for J; bases not matched to a gene: 4. Germline CDR1 SGDLS, CDR2 YYNGEE. CDR3 length: 16 residues. This chain's CDR3 is CASSPTSGGTKNIQYF. The CDR3 DNA follows: TGTGCCAGCAGCCCAACTAGCGGGGGGACCAAAAACATTCAGTACTTC. Variable domain in full (rest from reference TRBV9 and TRBJ2-4): DSGVTQTPKHLITATGQRVTLRCSPRSGDLSVYWYQQSLDQGLQFLIQYYNGEERAKGNILERFSAQQFPDLHSELNLSSLELGDSALYFCASSPTSGGTKNIQYFGAGTRLSVL.

This chain uses TRBV12-3 or TRBV12-4 with TRBJ1-5, with 9 bases fitting TRBD1. This CDR3 is built from 15 residues. V dropped 7 bases and J dropped 3; count of bases not matched to a gene: 7. The DNA of the CDR3 is TGTGCCAGCACTAAGGACAGGGGTTACAATCAGCCCCAGCATTTT. As protein: CASTKDRGYNQPQHF.

This clonotype was observed a handful of times. The chain joins TRBV15 to TRBJ2-5; 7 bases map to TRBD1. The CDR3 runs 15 residues. Trimming removed 1 base from V and 5 bases from J; junction bases left unmatched: 7. Germline V gene sequence: CDR1 LNHNV, CDR2 YYDKDF (reference sequence). CDR3 region: CATSRVGGGEETQYF. The CDR3 coding sequence is TGTGCCACCAGCAGAGTAGGGGGCGGCGAGGAGACCCAGTACTTC. Complete variable domain (other parts from reference TRBV15 and TRBJ2-5): DAMVIQNPRYQVTQFGKPVTLSCSQTLNHNVMYWYQQKSSQAPKLLFHYYDKDFNNEADTPDNFQSRRPNTSFCFLDIRSPGLGDTAMYLCATSRVGGGEETQYFGPGTRLLVL.

J is TRBJ1-4 and V is TRBV20-1, with a weak D call TRBD1 (5 bases). CDR1 and CDR2 (germline): DFQATT, SNEGSKA (reference sequence). The CDR3 extends over 12 amino acids. The V end lost 0 bases, the J end lost 11 bases, and 10 bases lay between the germline ends. CDR3 nucleotide sequence: TGCAGTGCTAGAGACCCAGGGTTTAAACTGTTTTTT. It is translated as CSARDPGFKLFF.

This clonotype showed up many times. This sequence joins TRBV7-9 and TRBJ2-3; 7 nucleotides agree with TRBD2. The ends lost 5 bases at V and 0 bases at J; junction bases unmatched: 11. This CDR3 has 17 amino acids. The V gene's germline CDR1 is SEHNR and CDR2 FQNEAQ (reference sequence). CDR3 bases: TGTGCCAGCAGCCCTCGACTAGCCTCGACTAGCACAGATACGCAGTATTTT. It codes for CASSPRLASTSTDTQYF.

Ten or more counts support this clonotype. This chain joins TRBV4-1 and TRBJ2-5, with a tentative D call TRBD1 (6 bases). CDR1 and CDR2 (germline): MGHRA, YSYEKL. The V and J ends lost 5 bases and 3 bases respectively, with 16 bases between them. The CDR3 runs to 15 residues. CDR3 in DNA: TGCGCCAGCAGCTATTTACAGGGACCCGAAGAGACCCAGTACTTC. Translated, it gives CASSYLQGPEETQYF.

This clonotype was observed many times. The chain joins TRBV20-1 to TRBJ1-1; the match to TRBD1 covers 7 bases. CDR3 size: 14 residues. Germline CDR1 and CDR2: DFQATT and SNEGSKA (reference sequence). The J segment lost 4 bases and the V segment lost 6 bases, leaving 11 bases of the junction unmatched. DNA of the CDR3: TGCAGTGCCAGCCGGCTGGCAGGGGGCACTGAAGCTTTCTTT. Protein sequence: CSASRLAGGTEAFF.

This clonotype has more than one count but fewer than ten. The V gene is TRBV6-2 or TRBV6-3, the J gene TRBJ2-7; 8 nucleotides agree with TRBD1. Germline-derived CDR1 and CDR2 are MNHEY and SVGEGT. The V and J ends lost 2 bases and 3 bases, in that order; junction bases with no gene match: 9. The CDR3 contains 16 residues. CDR3 loop: CASSYGGQGTYYEQYF. DNA for the CDR3: TGTGCCAGCAGTTACGGAGGACAGGGCACGTACTACGAGCAGTACTTC.

This clonotype was seen only a few times. The V and J genes are TRBV10-3 and TRBJ2-7, with no clear D. Germline V gene lookup returns CDR1 ENHRY and CDR2 SYGVKD. This CDR3 has 11 amino acids. Trimming took 0 bases from V and 7 from J, leaving 4 bases between them. CDR3: CAISESREQYF. CDR3 DNA: TGTGCCATCAGTGAGTCTCGGGAGCAGTACTTC.

This clonotype was seen ten or more times. The V call is TRBV9, the J call TRBJ2-1; TRBD1 might be the D (5 bases). Trimming shortened V by 2 bases and J by 10 bases, and 10 bases separated the two germline ends. The germline gives CDR1 SGDLS, CDR2 YYNGEE. The CDR3 length is 12 residues. This CDR3 is CASSVLWGEQFF. The CDR3 bases are TGTGCCAGCAGCGTGCTTTGGGGCGAGCAGTTCTTC.

The J gene is TRBJ2-7, the V gene TRBV3-1; TRBD2 matches 9 bases. Germline trimming cut 1 base from V and 6 bases from J; bases unmatched to any gene: 7. This CDR3 spans 15 amino acids. Germline lookup yields CDR1 LGHDT and CDR2 YNNKEL (reference sequence). The CDR3 reads CASSQGSSGGTEQYF. The CDR3 region has the DNA TGTGCCAGCAGCCAAGGATCCAGCGGGGGGACCGAGCAGTACTTC.

J is TRBJ1-5 and V is TRBV6-2 or TRBV6-3; maybe TRBD1 (6 bases). Germline V CDR1 and CDR2: MNHEY, SVGEGT. The CDR3 length is 21 residues. Trimming took off 5 bases at V and 2 bases at J, with 31 bases between the two ends. The CDR3 sequence: CASSPSSAGTRLRYGNQPQHF. The CDR3 DNA reads as TGTGCCAGCAGTCCCTCATCTGCCGGGACACGCTTAAGATACGGCAATCAGCCCCAGCATTTT.

The rearrangement uses TRBV5-1 and TRBJ2-3; D is uncertain. CDR1 and CDR2 (germline): SGHRS, YFSETQ. V was trimmed by 4 bases and J by 4 bases, leaving 16 bases between them. The CDR3 is 15 amino acids. This CDR3 is CASSPDLGNADTQYF. CDR3 in DNA: TGCGCCAGCAGCCCAGACTTGGGGAACGCAGATACGCAGTATTTT.

Only a few counts were recorded for this clonotype. This chain links TRBV12-3 or TRBV12-4 with TRBJ1-2; a weak D match, TRBD1 (6 bases). V was trimmed by 5 bases and J by 5 bases, leaving 21 bases between them. This CDR3 contains 16 residues. The CDR3 DNA reads as TGTGCCAGCAGTCTTGCCAGCGCGGGGGCAGGGTATGGCTACACCTTC. It codes for CASSLASAGAGYGYTF.

This clonotype was seen a few times. V is TRBV18 and J is TRBJ2-5; D is perhaps TRBD1 or TRBD2 (6 bases each). Germline assignment: CDR1 KGHSH and CDR2 LQKENI. The CDR3 totals 16 residues. Trimming removed 3 bases at V and 2 bases at J, with 16 bases between. The CDR3 nucleotides read TGTGCCAGCTCACCGAGAGGCGGGACATCTCAAGAGACCCAGTACTTC. Its protein product is CASSPRGGTSQETQYF.

In this sample, this clonotype turned up a few times. This chain uses TRBV15 with TRBJ2-3; either TRBD1 or TRBD2 may fit D (5 bases each). CDR3 length: 12 amino acids. Trimming shortened V by 6 bases and J by 5 bases, and 9 bases separated the two germline ends. Germline V gives CDR1 LNHNV, CDR2 YYDKDF (reference sequence). DNA for the CDR3: TGTGCCACCAGGGGGACGATAGATACGCAGTATTTT. The encoded protein is CATRGTIDTQYF.